The 25 T cell receptor beta chains in this list originate from one sample, sequenced in a study of cytomegalovirus exposure and HLA in healthy donors. The study ran its PCR with 60 Vbeta and 13 Jbeta primers. Assay: immunoSEQ multiplex PCR; the TCRdb copy retains only in-frame clones and omits some. The sample carries around 130,000 clones, approximately 80% recorded once. The sequenced sample consisted of PBMCs. Source of these receptors: a woman between 40 and 55 years old in good health and CMV-seronegative.

The chain uses TRBV5-5 and TRBJ1-4; D unresolved. This CDR3 contains 14 residues. Per germline, CDR1 SGHKS and CDR2 YYEKEE (reference sequence). The ends were cut back, 6 bases at V and 8 bases at J, with 17 bases in the middle. Written as DNA, the CDR3 is TGTGCCAGCACCCGCGGGTCGTGGGAGGAAAAACTGTTTTTT. It encodes CASTRGSWEEKLFF.

The rearrangement joins TRBV19 to TRBJ2-2; D is possibly TRBD2 (5 bases). The CDR3 totals 16 residues. The germline V gene has CDR1 LNHDA and CDR2 SQIVND (reference sequence). V was trimmed by 0 bases and J by 3 bases, leaving 11 bases between them. In DNA form, the CDR3 reads TGTGCCAGTAGTATAGAGGCAGCGGTGTACACCGGGGAGCTGTTTTTT. Its translation: CASSIEAAVYTGELFF.

The chain has TRBV28 and TRBJ2-7, with D possibly being TRBD2 (6 bases). From germline, CDR1 is MDHEN and CDR2 SYDVKM. Trimming left V 7 bases short and J 6 bases short, with 22 bases between. The CDR3 contains 15 residues. CDR3 amino acids: CASKLGPGLRTEQYF. DNA for the CDR3: TGTGCCAGCAAGTTGGGACCGGGACTTAGAACCGAGCAGTACTTC.

A few counts support this clone. The chain has TRBV4-3 and TRBJ2-2; the match to TRBD1 covers 8 bases. The trim removed 0 bases at V and 5 bases at J, leaving 11 bases unmatched. This CDR3 contains 18 residues. Germline values: CDR1 LGHNA, CDR2 YSLEER. For the CDR3, the DNA is TGCGCCAGCAGCCAAGATCCCTCGGACAGGGTGGGAACCGGGGAGCTGTTTTTT. Its protein is CASSQDPSDRVGTGELFF.

Only one count was recorded for this clone. This chain links TRBV18 with TRBJ2-1, with D possibly matching TRBD1 (6 bases). Deletions cut 3 bases from V and 0 bases from J, with 12 bases between. This CDR3 spans 16 amino acids. Per the germline V gene, CDR1 is KGHSH and CDR2 is LQKENI. The CDR3 loop reads CASSPNTGSSYNEQFF. The DNA of the CDR3 is TGTGCCAGCTCACCGAATACAGGGAGCTCCTACAATGAGCAGTTCTTC.

This chain uses TRBV5-1 with TRBJ2-3; TRBD1 matches 7 bases. Looked up from germline, CDR1 is SGHRS and CDR2 is YFSETQ. V shed 4 bases and J 4 bases; nucleotides not matched to a gene: 6. The CDR3 is 14 residues long. The CDR3 loop is CASSDRVYADTQYF. In DNA form, the CDR3 reads TGCGCCAGCAGCGACAGGGTCTACGCAGATACGCAGTATTTT.

The genes are TRBV4-3 and TRBJ2-2; D may be TRBD2 (5 bases). V was clipped by 0 bases and J by 2 bases, with 13 bases between them. This CDR3 region has 17 residues. CDR1 is LGHNA and CDR2 is YSLEER in the germline V gene. The CDR3 protein is CASSQDYSSGNTGELFF. The CDR3 DNA reads TGCGCCAGCAGCCAAGATTATTCCAGCGGTAACACCGGGGAGCTGTTTTTT.

This clone was observed a few times. The CDR3 here is CASSEEPGLAHEQYF. The CDR3 DNA reads TGTGCCAGCAGTGAAGAACCGGGACTAGCCCACGAGCAGTACTTC. V usage is TRBV6-1 and J usage is TRBJ2-7, with 9 bases aligning to TRBD2. The CDR3 is 15 amino acids. J was trimmed by 5 bases and V by 1 base; bases with no gene match: 6. Germline values: CDR1 MNHNS, CDR2 SASEGT.

The chain employs TRBV9 and TRBJ1-3; D is perhaps TRBD1 (6 bases). The length of the CDR3 is 17 residues. Between the trimmed V and J ends, which lost 0 bases and 2 bases, there was a span of 15 bases. Per the germline V gene, CDR1 is SGDLS and CDR2 is YYNGEE. In DNA form, the CDR3 reads TGTGCCAGCAGCGTAGCTCAGACAGGCCCTACTGGAAACACCATATATTTT. Residues: CASSVAQTGPTGNTIYF.

Written as DNA, the CDR3 is TGTGCCAGCAGCTCAACTGGACTAGCGGGGGGGCCAGGGACCTACAATGAGCAGTTCTTC. The encoded protein is CASSSTGLAGGPGTYNEQFF. The V and J genes are TRBV13 and TRBJ2-1; 15 bases match TRBD2. This CDR3 spans 20 amino acids. Per the germline V gene, CDR1 is PRHDT and CDR2 is FYEKMQ (reference sequence). The ends lost 4 bases at V and 2 bases at J; junction bases unmatched: 12.

In its sample, this clone was seen once. This chain connects TRBV6-5 to TRBJ1-5, with 8 bases that match TRBD1. The V and J ends lost 4 bases and 4 bases, in that order; junction bases with no gene match: 6. CDR1 is MNHEY and CDR2 is SVGAGI in the germline V gene. The CDR3 spans 15 residues. For the CDR3, the DNA is TGTGCCAGCAGTTCCCTTCAGGGGGCTAATCAGCCCCAGCATTTT. Translating it yields CASSSLQGANQPQHF.

DNA of the CDR3: TGTGCCAGCAGCCCGACCGGGACAGGGTACGGCTACACCTTC. Translating gives CASSPTGTGYGYTF. The rearrangement joins TRBV7-9 to TRBJ1-2, with 9 bases aligning to TRBD1. Germline values: CDR1 SEHNR, CDR2 FQNEAQ (reference sequence). CDR3 length equals 14 residues. V was pared by 5 bases and J by 8 bases, with 9 bases of the junction left unmatched.

V gene TRBV5-1 combines with J gene TRBJ2-2; tentatively, D is TRBD1 (5 bases). The CDR3 is made up of 15 amino acids. Germline assignment: CDR1 SGHRS and CDR2 YFSETQ. V lost 5 bases and J 2 bases, leaving 13 bases between the germline ends. CDR3 protein: CASSDLQGNTGELFF. Here the CDR3 DNA reads TGCGCCAGCAGTGATCTCCAGGGCAACACCGGGGAGCTGTTTTTT.

Only one count was recorded for this clone. The chain has TRBV2 and TRBJ2-1; TRBD2 is a possible D gene (6 bases). Looked up from germline, CDR1 is SNHLY and CDR2 is FYNNEI. The CDR3 covers 15 residues. Trimming removed 4 bases at V and 2 bases at J, with 12 bases between. CDR3 nucleotides: TGTGCCAGCAGTGTCGGGGGTAAAGCCTACAATGAGCAGTTCTTC. Translating gives CASSVGGKAYNEQFF.

The genes are TRBV5-4 and TRBJ1-2, with no clear D. This CDR3 has 14 amino acids. Trimming shortened V by 0 bases and J by 2 bases, and 8 bases separated the two germline ends. From germline, CDR1 is SGHNT and CDR2 YYREEE (reference sequence). The CDR3 DNA reads TGTGCCAGCAGCTTGGGAGGCAGCAACTATGGCTACACCTTC. Its translation is CASSLGGSNYGYTF.

The chain links TRBV19 to TRBJ1-1; 11 bases agree with TRBD1. The CDR3 has 17 residues. The V segment lost 1 base and the J segment 0 bases; nucleotides outside the gene matches: 4. Per germline, CDR1 LNHDA and CDR2 SQIVND (reference sequence). CDR3 coding DNA: TGTGCCAGTAGTATAGGGACAGGGGGCCGATTGAACACTGAAGCTTTCTTT. Encoded protein: CASSIGTGGRLNTEAFF.

The rearrangement links TRBV29-1 to TRBJ2-7; D remains ambiguous. Germline CDR1 and CDR2: SQVTM and ANQGSEA. The V gene lost 3 bases and the J gene lost 2 bases, with 20 bases spanning the gap. This CDR3 comprises 16 residues. CDR3 residues: CSVDPYDFRNPYEQYF. For the CDR3, the DNA is TGCAGCGTTGATCCCTACGACTTTCGTAACCCCTACGAGCAGTACTTC.

V usage is TRBV7-3 and J usage is TRBJ2-3, with D tentatively TRBD2 (6 bases). This CDR3 is built from 16 residues. V was cut by 2 bases and J by 2 bases, with 14 bases left in between. In germline, CDR1 is SGHTA, CDR2 FQGTGA. The CDR3: CASSLSGSGYTDTQYF. Here the CDR3 DNA reads TGTGCCAGCAGCTTATCGGGTAGCGGTTACACAGATACGCAGTATTTT.

The chain employs TRBV5-4 and TRBJ1-2; a weak D match, TRBD1 (6 bases). Per the germline V gene, CDR1 is SGHNT and CDR2 is YYREEE (reference sequence). The germline V and J ends were trimmed by 4 bases and 0 bases, with 13 bases remaining between them. The CDR3 has 15 amino acids. The CDR3 nucleotides are TGTGCCAGCAGCCCGTGGGACACCACTAACTATGGCTACACCTTC. It yields the protein CASSPWDTTNYGYTF.

The gene calls are TRBV6-1 and TRBJ2-1; 13 nucleotides line up with TRBD2. This CDR3 spans 14 amino acids. Germline-derived CDR1 and CDR2 are MNHNS and SASEGT. With V trimmed by 5 bases and J by 13 bases, 8 bases remained unmatched. CDR3 residues: CASSPTSGGNSQFF. In DNA, the CDR3 is TGTGCCAGCAGTCCGACTAGCGGGGGGAACTCCCAGTTCTTC.

The rearrangement joins TRBV27 to TRBJ2-7; 8 bases match TRBD1. Germline V lookup: CDR1 MNHEY, CDR2 SMNVEV (reference sequence). The CDR3 extends over 17 amino acids. J lost 4 bases, V lost 0 bases, and 11 bases had no gene match. In nucleotides, the CDR3 is TGTGCCAGCAGTTTATCGGCCCCCGGGACAGGAGATTACGAGCAGTACTTC. This translates into CASSLSAPGTGDYEQYF.

The V and J genes are TRBV28 and TRBJ2-7, with 7 nucleotides matching TRBD1. V gave up 5 bases and J gave up 1 base; unmatched junction bases: 8. CDR1 and CDR2 (germline): MDHEN, SYDVKM. The CDR3 totals 15 residues. Written as DNA, the CDR3 is TGTGCCAGCAGTCCGTCCCCGGGACAGTCCTACGAGCAGTACTTC. It encodes CASSPSPGQSYEQYF. Combining the CDR3 with reference TRBV28 and TRBJ2-7 gives the whole variable domain DVKVTQSSRYLVKRTGEKVFLECVQDMDHENMFWYRQDPGLGLRLIYFSYDVKMKEKGDIPEGYSVSREKKERFSLILESASTNQTSMYLCASSPSPGQSYEQYFGPGTRLTVT.

The J gene is TRBJ2-5, the V gene TRBV5-5, with D perhaps TRBD2 (6 bases). The CDR3 extends over 13 amino acids. Germline values: CDR1 SGHKS, CDR2 YYEKEE (reference sequence). Deletions cut 1 base from V and 5 bases from J, with 9 bases between. The CDR3: CASSLSGDETQYF. The CDR3 DNA reads TGTGCCAGCAGCTTGTCGGGGGACGAGACCCAGTACTTC.

The chain couples TRBV2 to TRBJ1-1; tentative D call: TRBD1 (6 bases). CDR1 is SNHLY and CDR2 is FYNNEI in the germline V gene. V was cut by 6 bases and J by 3 bases, with 14 bases left in between. This CDR3 contains 14 residues. The DNA of the CDR3 is TGTGCCAGCAGATTACAGGGAAGGGACACTGAAGCTTTCTTT. It codes for CASRLQGRDTEAFF.

Comment on this clone: This sample includes further DNA sequences coding for the same CDR3. The chain links TRBV18 to TRBJ1-3; D possibly corresponds to TRBD1 (5 bases). The CDR3 sequence is 15 residues long. With 3 bases removed from V and 1 base from J, the gap between germline ends came to 10 bases. Looked up from germline, CDR1 is KGHSH and CDR2 is LQKENI. CDR3 in amino acids: CASSPPTDSGNTIYF. As DNA, the CDR3 is TGTGCCAGCTCACCCCCGACAGATTCTGGAAACACCATATATTTT. Variable domain in full (rest from reference TRBV18 and TRBJ1-3): NAGVMQNPRHLVRRRGQEARLRCSPMKGHSHVYWYRQLPEEGLKFMVYLQKENIIDESGMPKERFSAEFPKEGPSILRIQQVVRGDSAAYFCASSPPTDSGNTIYFGEGSWLTVV.